This TCR beta chain was profiled in a study of blood T cells in healthy people across ages. Study-wide results and caveats: TCR beta diversity, measured per million T cells, fell in a roughly linear way with age.

V trimming: 7 bases; J trimming: 2 bases; junction bases outside the gene matches: 6. This CDR3 spans 14 amino acids. CDR1 and CDR2 (germline): SNHLY, FYNNEI. With a J-beta primer mix and a sample-barcoded 5' primer, a second PCR ran roughly 7 to 11 cycles. TCRdb used MiXCR to reprocess the 5' RACE reads, holding one entry per CDR3 protein. Here the sample spans 1.5 million to 2 million distinct CDR3 sequences, around 48% being singletons. Points on this clonotype: Antigen specificity is unknown.

The chain links TRBV2 to TRBJ2-3, with TRBD2 matching 7 bases. The clonotype comes from a woman in her 40s in good health. Sequencing was carried out using blood. The CDR3 nucleotides read TGTGCCAGCACCAGGAGCGGGGCCACAGATACGCAGTATTTT. This sequence encodes CASTRSGATDTQYF. Based on the CDR3 plus reference TRBV2 and TRBJ2-3, the full variable domain is EPEVTQTPSHQVTQMGQEVILRCVPISNHLYFYWYRQILGQKVEFLVSFYNNEISEKSEIFDDQFSVERPDGSNFTLKIRSTKLEDSAMYFCASTRSGATDTQYFGPGTRLTVL.